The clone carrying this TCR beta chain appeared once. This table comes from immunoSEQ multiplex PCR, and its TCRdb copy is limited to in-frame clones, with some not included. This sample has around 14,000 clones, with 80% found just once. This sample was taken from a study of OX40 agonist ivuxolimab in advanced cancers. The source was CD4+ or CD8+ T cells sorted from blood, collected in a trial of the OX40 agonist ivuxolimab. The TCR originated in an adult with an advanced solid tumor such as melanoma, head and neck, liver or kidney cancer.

CDR3 nucleotide sequence: TGTGCCAGCAGCTTGCGAGAGGGGGCGCACGAAAATGAGCAGTTCTTC. Protein: CASSLREGAHENEQFF. This chain joins TRBV7-9 and TRBJ2-1; 7 bases line up with TRBD1. Losses at the gene ends were 3 bases for V and 7 bases for J; bases not matched to a gene: 12. CDR1 SEHNR and CDR2 FQNEAQ come from the germline V gene (reference sequence). The CDR3 consists of 16 residues.